Shown below are 14 T cell receptor beta chains from a single sample sequenced in a study of siplizumab effects on memory and regulatory T cells (dated by TCRdb to between 2018 and 2021). The library was obtained by the immunoSEQ multiplex PCR assay. Drawn from immuneACCESS, this table holds only the in-frame rearrangements with V and J called that TCRdb kept. Clones are partly lost; checked studies trace under half to an unresolved V gene and leave the rest unexplained. This sample holds about 110,000 clones; 92% were observed only once. The leading ten clones occupy around 0.75% of the sample. Sequenced material: Tregs sorted from blood. The receptors originated from a human donor in good health.

The V and J genes are TRBV7-9 and TRBJ1-3; the match to TRBD1 covers 9 bases. Germline lookup yields CDR1 SEHNR and CDR2 FQNEAQ (reference sequence). Trimming removed 5 bases from V and 4 bases from J; junction bases left unmatched: 6. The CDR3 loop spans 15 amino acids. CDR3 nucleotide sequence: TGTGCCAGCAGCCCTCGACAGGGGGTCGGAAACACCATATATTTT. It is translated as CASSPRQGVGNTIYF.

J is TRBJ1-2 and V is TRBV30; D remains ambiguous. The CDR3 is made up of 10 amino acids. Germline V gene lookup returns CDR1 GTSNPN and CDR2 SVGIG (reference sequence). The CDR3 DNA reads TGTGCGAGCCGAAACTATGGCTACACCTTC. Amino acids: CASRNYGYTF.

The genes are TRBV30 and TRBJ1-2; unclear D gene. This CDR3 spans 11 amino acids. The germline V and J ends were trimmed by 3 bases and 5 bases, with 7 bases remaining between them. Looked up from germline, CDR1 is GTSNPN and CDR2 is SVGIG (reference sequence). CDR3 protein: CAWSGSYGYTF. The CDR3 nucleotides are TGTGCCTGGAGCGGATCTTATGGCTACACCTTC.

The chain couples TRBV14 to TRBJ2-3; tentatively, D is TRBD2 (6 bases). CDR3 length: 14 amino acids. V was pared by 4 bases and J by 2 bases, with 10 bases between. The germline V gene encodes CDR1 SGHDN and CDR2 FVKESK. Written as DNA, the CDR3 is TGTGCCAGCAGCCCCGGACTAACCACAGATACGCAGTATTTT. Translation: CASSPGLTTDTQYF.

This chain uses TRBV19 with TRBJ1-1, with a possible D match to TRBD1 (5 bases). The germline gives CDR1 LNHDA, CDR2 SQIVND (reference sequence). V was trimmed by 10 bases and J by 3 bases, leaving 15 bases between them. The CDR3 is 13 amino acids. The CDR3 DNA follows: TGTGCCACTTCCTTCGTCAGGGACACTGAAGCTTTCTTT. Protein product: CATSFVRDTEAFF.

V gene TRBV28 combines with J gene TRBJ1-5; TRBD1 is a possible D gene (5 bases). V was shortened by 7 bases and J by 3 bases, with 16 bases between the two germline ends. The CDR3 is 15 amino acids. Germline loops: CDR1 MDHEN, CDR2 SYDVKM. The CDR3 loop is CASNLRQTNNQPQHF. DNA for the CDR3: TGTGCCAGCAACCTCAGACAGACCAACAATCAGCCCCAGCATTTT.

This chain connects TRBV7-9 to TRBJ2-7; D uncertain. Deletions cut 5 bases from V and 2 bases from J, with 7 bases between. Germline V gene lookup returns CDR1 SEHNR and CDR2 FQNEAQ (reference sequence). This CDR3 region has 12 residues. The CDR3 DNA is TGTGCCAGCAGCCCAGGTACCTACGAGCAGTACTTC. It yields the protein CASSPGTYEQYF.

V is TRBV19 and J is TRBJ2-1; D is unclear. Germline CDR1 reads LNHDA; CDR2 reads SQIVND (reference sequence). V gave up 7 bases and J gave up 3 bases, with 13 bases separating them. This CDR3 contains 14 residues. The CDR3, as DNA: TGTGCCAGTAAACCCCTCGGAGACTACAATGAGCAGTTCTTC. This encodes CASKPLGDYNEQFF.

The J gene is TRBJ1-2, the V gene TRBV19, with D possibly matching TRBD1 (5 bases). The CDR3 spans 13 residues. Germline V gene data show CDR1 as LNHDA and CDR2 as SQIVND (reference sequence). Trimming removed 3 bases at V and 4 bases at J, with 9 bases between. CDR3 loop: CASSIGALYGYTF. The CDR3 DNA follows: TGTGCCAGTAGTATCGGGGCTCTCTATGGCTACACCTTC. The whole variable domain, filled in from reference TRBV19 and TRBJ1-2, reads DGGITQSPKYLFRKEGQNVTLSCEQNLNHDAMYWYRQDPGQGLRLIYYSQIVNDFQKGDIAEGYSVSREKKESFPLTVTSAQKNPTAFYLCASSIGALYGYTFGSGTRLTVV.

The V call is TRBV6-1, the J call TRBJ1-6; no reliable D call. The germline V gene encodes CDR1 MNHNS and CDR2 SASEGT. Deletions cut 7 bases from V and 7 bases from J, with 11 bases between. The CDR3 runs 13 residues. In DNA, the CDR3 is TGTGCCAGCATACGGCGGGTCAATTCACCCCTCCACTTT. It translates to CASIRRVNSPLHF.

The V and J genes are TRBV5-1 and TRBJ2-7; D unclear. With 5 bases removed from V and 4 bases from J, the gap between germline ends came to 13 bases. This CDR3 is built from 13 residues. The germline V gene encodes CDR1 SGHRS and CDR2 YFSETQ. CDR3 DNA sequence: TGCGCCAGCAGGGAGTCTGCCTCTTACGAGCAGTACTTC. It encodes CASRESASYEQYF.

V usage is TRBV10-2 and J usage is TRBJ1-2; TRBD1 agrees at 8 bases. From germline, CDR1 is WSHSY and CDR2 SAAADI. J was trimmed by 7 bases and V by 9 bases; bases with no gene match: 10. CDR3 length equals 13 residues. This CDR3 reads CASTRDRRLGYTF. CDR3 DNA: TGCGCCAGTACGCGGGACAGGAGACTTGGCTACACCTTC.

The chain links TRBV5-1 to TRBJ2-3, with a tentative D call TRBD2 (6 bases). V gave up 7 bases and J gave up 2 bases, with 11 bases separating them. The CDR3 is 13 amino acids. CDR1 is SGHRS and CDR2 is YFSETQ in the germline V gene. DNA of the CDR3: TGCGCCAGCGGCGGGGCACCCACAGATACGCAGTATTTT. Translated: CASGGAPTDTQYF. The full variable domain, its missing parts supplied by reference TRBV5-1 and TRBJ2-3, is KAGVTQTPRYLIKTRGQQVTLSCSPISGHRSVSWYQQTPGQGLQFLFEYFSETQRNKGNFPGRFSGRQFSNSRSEMNVSTLELGDSALYLCASGGAPTDTQYFGPGTRLTVL.

This chain links TRBV5-1 with TRBJ2-7; D is ambiguous. Looked up from germline, CDR1 is SGHRS and CDR2 is YFSETQ. Trimming took off 1 base at V and 5 bases at J, with 13 bases between the two ends. There are 14 residues in the CDR3. CDR3 residues: CASSLFGQTDEQYF. The CDR3 DNA is TGCGCCAGCAGCTTGTTCGGGCAGACGGACGAGCAGTACTTC.